Listed here are 2 T cell receptor beta chains from one sample, sequenced in a study of regulatory T cells in long-lasting Graves disease. Both iRepertoire HTBI primers and Arm-PCR of CDR3 regions were used to build the TCR beta libraries. MiXCR, run by TCRdb on the multiplex PCR reads, gives a single entry per CDR3 protein. This table holds 350,000 to 550,000 distinct CDR3 sequences, over 15% found once. Time point: newly diagnosed GD, antithyroid drugs for less than 3 months. The TCR library was made from RNA that had been extracted from PBMCs in TRIzol. These same records also appear under a second study, on T cells in Graves' hyperthyroidism and ophthalmopathy.

The sequencing used peripheral blood mononuclear cells (PBMCs), collected at new diagnosis, from a patient treated with antithyroid drugs. These receptors were collected from a woman between 18 and 30 years old with Graves disease.

This clonotype showed up many times. The V and J genes are TRBV7-2 and TRBJ1-1; D not resolved. V was trimmed by 0 bases and J by 5 bases, leaving 10 bases between them. The germline CDR1 and CDR2 sequences are SGHTA and FQGNSA. The CDR3 length is 14 residues. The CDR3 protein is CASSLASAGTEAFF. For the CDR3, the DNA is TGTGCCAGCAGCTTAGCTTCCGCAGGAACTGAAGCTTTCTTT.

The chain combines TRBV27 with TRBJ1-2; D is possibly TRBD1 (5 bases). V was pared by 6 bases and J by 2 bases, with 10 bases between. CDR1 and CDR2 (germline): MNHEY, SMNVEV (reference sequence). This CDR3 has 13 residues. This CDR3 reads CASRFRDNYGYTF. DNA of the CDR3: TGTGCCAGCAGATTCCGGGACAACTATGGCTACACCTTC.